This TCR beta chain was sequenced for a study of blood T cell repertoires in COVID-19. Study-wide context: In each case, the material was cDNA or gDNA derived from T cells, B-cell-depleted T cells, or PBMCs.

The assay was immunoSEQ multiplex PCR, and TCRdb's table has in-frame clones only and misses some. Among tens of thousands of clones, around four fifths were seen once, and the ten largest hold roughly 15%. The CDR3 runs 16 residues. Germline loops: CDR1 MNHNY, CDR2 SVGAGI (reference sequence). V lost 0 bases and J 9 bases, leaving 18 bases between the germline ends. The sequenced sample was peripheral blood. This sequence was found in a human donor in a cohort sampled during active COVID-19. The gene calls are TRBV6-6 and TRBJ1-5; D might be TRBD1 (5 bases). Written as DNA, the CDR3 is TGTGCCAGCAGTTACTCGACAGTCAGGGAATTCCCGCCCCAGCATTTT. It specifies CASSYSTVREFPPQHF.